Listed here are 2 T cell receptor beta chains from one sample, sequenced in a study of cytomegalovirus exposure and HLA in healthy donors. The primer mix had 60 Vbeta and 13 Jbeta primers. Measured with immunoSEQ multiplex PCR; TCRdb has only the in-frame clones, and not every one. The sample includes 200,000 to 250,000 clones, around 89% of them seen just once. Specimen: PBMCs. The receptor set was obtained from a young woman in good health and CMV-seronegative.

This sequence joins TRBV6-5 and TRBJ2-5; D possibly corresponds to TRBD2 (5 bases). The better agreement between TRBJ2-7 and the DNA end casts doubt on the J call. Looked up from germline, CDR1 is MNHEY and CDR2 is SVGAGI. The CDR3 loop spans 13 amino acids. Here the CDR3 reads CASSSRMRDEQYF. The CDR3, as DNA: TGTGCCAGCAGCTCAAGAATGCGGGACGAGCAGTACTTC.

This clone was seen once. The chain joins TRBV7-8 to TRBJ1-2, with 8 nucleotides matching TRBD1. The germline V gene encodes CDR1 SGHVS and CDR2 FQNEAQ. V was pared by 5 bases and J by 0 bases, with 8 bases of the junction left unmatched. CDR3 length: 16 amino acids. The CDR3 nucleotides read TGTGCCAGCAGCCCTCACGACAGGGGACCTAACTATGGCTACACCTTC. This gives the protein CASSPHDRGPNYGYTF. The whole variable domain, remainder taken from reference TRBV7-8 and TRBJ1-2, is GAGVSQSPRYKVAKRGQDVALRCDPISGHVSLFWYQQALGQGPEFLTYFQNEAQLDKSGLPSDRFFAERPEGSVSTLKIQRTQQEDSAVYLCASSPHDRGPNYGYTFGSGTRLTVV.